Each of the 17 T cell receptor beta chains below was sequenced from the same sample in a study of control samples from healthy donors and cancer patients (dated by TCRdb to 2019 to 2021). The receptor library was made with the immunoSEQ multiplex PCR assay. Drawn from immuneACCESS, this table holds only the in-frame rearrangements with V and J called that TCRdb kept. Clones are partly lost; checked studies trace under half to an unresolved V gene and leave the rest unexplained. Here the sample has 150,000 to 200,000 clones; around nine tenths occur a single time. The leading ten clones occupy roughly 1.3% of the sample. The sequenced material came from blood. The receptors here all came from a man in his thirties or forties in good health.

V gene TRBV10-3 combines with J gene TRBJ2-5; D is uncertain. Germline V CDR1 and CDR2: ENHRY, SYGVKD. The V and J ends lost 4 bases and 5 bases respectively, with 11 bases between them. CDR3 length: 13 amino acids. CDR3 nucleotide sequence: TGTGCCATCAGTGGCAGCCAGCAGGAGACCCAGTACTTC. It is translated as CAISGSQQETQYF.

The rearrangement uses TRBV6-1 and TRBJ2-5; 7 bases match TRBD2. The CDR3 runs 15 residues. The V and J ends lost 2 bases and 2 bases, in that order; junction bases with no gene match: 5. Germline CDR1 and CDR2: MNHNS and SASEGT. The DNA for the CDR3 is TGTGCCAGCAGTGAACTAGCGGAGGCTCAAGAGACCCAGTACTTC. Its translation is CASSELAEAQETQYF.

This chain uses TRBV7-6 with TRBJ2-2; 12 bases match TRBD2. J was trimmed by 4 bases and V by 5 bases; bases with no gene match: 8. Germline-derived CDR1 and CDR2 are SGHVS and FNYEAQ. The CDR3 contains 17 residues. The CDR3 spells CASSPGLAGSGTGELFF. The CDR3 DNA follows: TGTGCCAGCAGCCCCGGACTAGCGGGATCGGGCACCGGGGAGCTGTTTTTT.

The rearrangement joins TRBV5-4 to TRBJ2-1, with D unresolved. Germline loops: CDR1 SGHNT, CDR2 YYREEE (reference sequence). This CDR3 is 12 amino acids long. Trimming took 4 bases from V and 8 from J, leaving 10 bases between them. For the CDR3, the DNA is TGTGCCAGCAGCATAGGCACGTATGAGCAGTTCTTC. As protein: CASSIGTYEQFF.

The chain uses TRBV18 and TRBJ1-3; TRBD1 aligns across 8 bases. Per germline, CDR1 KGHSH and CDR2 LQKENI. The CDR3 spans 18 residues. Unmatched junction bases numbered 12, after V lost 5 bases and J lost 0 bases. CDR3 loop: CASSYRDRKGLSGNTIYF. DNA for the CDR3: TGTGCCAGCTCATATCGGGACAGGAAAGGGCTCTCTGGAAACACCATATATTTT.

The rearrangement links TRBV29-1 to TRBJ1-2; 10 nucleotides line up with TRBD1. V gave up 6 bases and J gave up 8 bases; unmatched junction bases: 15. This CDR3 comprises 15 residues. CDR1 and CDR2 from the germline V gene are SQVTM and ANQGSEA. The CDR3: CSVGGATGTGEGYTF. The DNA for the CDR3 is TGCAGCGTCGGAGGGGCGACCGGGACAGGGGAGGGCTACACCTTC.

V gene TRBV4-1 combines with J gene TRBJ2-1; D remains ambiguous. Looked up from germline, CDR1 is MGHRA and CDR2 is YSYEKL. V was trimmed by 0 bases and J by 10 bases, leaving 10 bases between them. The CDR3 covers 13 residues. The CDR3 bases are TGCGCCAGCAGCCAAGATCGGGCGGCCGAGCAGTTCTTC. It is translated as CASSQDRAAEQFF.

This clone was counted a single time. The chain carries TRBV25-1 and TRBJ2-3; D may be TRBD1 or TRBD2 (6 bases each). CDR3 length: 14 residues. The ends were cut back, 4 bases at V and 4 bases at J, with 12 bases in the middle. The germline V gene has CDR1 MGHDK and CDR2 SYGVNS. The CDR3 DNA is TGTGCCAGCAGTGGGTTGGGGGGCCCAGATACGCAGTATTTT. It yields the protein CASSGLGGPDTQYF.

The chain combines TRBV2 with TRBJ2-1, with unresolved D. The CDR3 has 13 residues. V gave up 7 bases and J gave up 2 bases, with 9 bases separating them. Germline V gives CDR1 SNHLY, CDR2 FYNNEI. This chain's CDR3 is CASTEYTYNEQFF. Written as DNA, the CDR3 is TGTGCCAGCACCGAGTACACCTACAATGAGCAGTTCTTC.

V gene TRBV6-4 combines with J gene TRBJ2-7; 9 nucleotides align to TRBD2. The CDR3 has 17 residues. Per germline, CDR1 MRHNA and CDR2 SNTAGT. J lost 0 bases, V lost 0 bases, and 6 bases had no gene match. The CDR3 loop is CASSDSSGGRFSYEQYF. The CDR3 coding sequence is TGTGCCAGCAGTGACTCGAGCGGGGGGCGCTTCTCCTACGAGCAGTACTTC.

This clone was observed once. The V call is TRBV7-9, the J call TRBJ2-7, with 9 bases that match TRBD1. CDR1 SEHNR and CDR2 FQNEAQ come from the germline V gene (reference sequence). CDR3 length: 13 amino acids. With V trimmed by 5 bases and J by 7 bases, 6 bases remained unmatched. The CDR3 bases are TGTGCCAGCAGCCGGACAGGGGAGTGGGAGCAGTACTTC. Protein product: CASSRTGEWEQYF.

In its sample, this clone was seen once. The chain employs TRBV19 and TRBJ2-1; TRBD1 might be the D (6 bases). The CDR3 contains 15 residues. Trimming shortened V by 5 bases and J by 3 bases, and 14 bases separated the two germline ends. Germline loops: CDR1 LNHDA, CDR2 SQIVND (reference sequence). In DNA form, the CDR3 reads TGTGCCAGTAGTCCAGGGACACGGCGCTACAATGAGCAGTTCTTC. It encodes CASSPGTRRYNEQFF.

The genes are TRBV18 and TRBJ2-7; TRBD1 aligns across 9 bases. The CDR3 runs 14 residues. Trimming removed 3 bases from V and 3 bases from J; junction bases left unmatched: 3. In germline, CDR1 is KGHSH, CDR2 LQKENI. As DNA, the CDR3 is TGTGCCAGCTCACCCGGACAGGGGCTCTACGAGCAGTACTTC. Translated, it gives CASSPGQGLYEQYF.

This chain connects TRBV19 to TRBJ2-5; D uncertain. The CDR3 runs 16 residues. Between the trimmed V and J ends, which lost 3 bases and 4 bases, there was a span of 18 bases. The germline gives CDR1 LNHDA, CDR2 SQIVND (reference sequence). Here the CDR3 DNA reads TGTGCCAGTAGTATCGCAAGGACCACTGTGGGAGAGACCCAGTACTTC. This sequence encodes CASSIARTTVGETQYF. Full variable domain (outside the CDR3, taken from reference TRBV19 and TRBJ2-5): DGGITQSPKYLFRKEGQNVTLSCEQNLNHDAMYWYRQDPGQGLRLIYYSQIVNDFQKGDIAEGYSVSREKKESFPLTVTSAQKNPTAFYLCASSIARTTVGETQYFGPGTRLLVL.

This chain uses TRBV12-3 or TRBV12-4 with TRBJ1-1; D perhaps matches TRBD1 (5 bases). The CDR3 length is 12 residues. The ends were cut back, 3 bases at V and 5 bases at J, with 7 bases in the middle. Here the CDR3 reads CASSLEGTEAFF. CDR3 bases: TGTGCCAGCAGTTTGGAGGGGACTGAAGCTTTCTTT.

The CDR3 region has the DNA TGTGCCAGCAGGGATACAGCTCTAGCCAAAAACATTCAGTACTTC. Amino acid sequence: CASRDTALAKNIQYF. V gene TRBV6-5 combines with J gene TRBJ2-4; no clear D. Germline V CDR1 and CDR2: MNHEY, SVGAGI. Trimming stripped 6 bases from V and 0 bases from J, with 12 bases between. The CDR3 runs to 15 residues.

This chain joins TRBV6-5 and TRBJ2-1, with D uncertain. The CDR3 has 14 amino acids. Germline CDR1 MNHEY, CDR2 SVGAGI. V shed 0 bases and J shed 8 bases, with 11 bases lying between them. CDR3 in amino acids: CASSYSWGSYEQFF. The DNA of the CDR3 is TGTGCCAGCAGTTACTCTTGGGGTTCCTATGAGCAGTTCTTC.